The present entry profiles one TCR beta chain with its context. The antigen it recognizes is unknown. No much larger clone exists at a distance of one base, and base qualities are not known. Looking up the germline V gene yields CDR1 KGHDR and CDR2 SFDVKD. The CDR3 has 15 amino acids, counting the end cysteine and phenylalanine. The read is trimmed to its CDR3 DNA, 45 bases read in frame from base 1. A distance of 20 bases separates the germline ends of V and J, which lose 7 bases and 8 bases respectively. The data derive from a study of blood T cell repertoires in COVID-19 (dated by TCRdb to about 2020). About the investigation overall: Samples covering the acute and convalescent phases of COVID-19 were provided by collaborators in the United States, Italy and Spain. The samples were drawn from two sources: the first 160 participants of the ongoing ImmuneRACE study, and about 1,300 subjects contributed by 6 global collaborators. Where available, HLA class I and class II types were obtained from metadata supplied by the sample provider rather than from assay-based typing. The prospective study material was composed of cDNA or gDNA derived from T cells, B-cell-depleted T cells, or PBMCs. The dataset comprised deeply sampled blood TCRbeta repertoires from subjects exposed to, actively infected with, or recovered from COVID-19. Nearly every sample came with metadata listing a de-identified subject ID, COVID-19 status, age in years and sex. The repertoires were released in a freely available public database meant as a resource for research on the immune response to SARS-CoV-2. What the work shows at the level of the full study, not this receptor alone: The quantity of clinical and demographic metadata differed by source and by participant and was supplied without curation.

TCRbeta CDR3 regions were amplified from genomic DNA by means of the immunoSEQ Assay, a bias-controlled multiplex PCR. Per the original workflow: The number of nucleated cells in each sample was estimated by amplification of reference gene primers within the assay. To quantify the absolute abundance of each unique TCRbeta CDR3 rearrangement, sequence reads were collapsed and filtered. For each sample, productive Simpson clonality was calculated by taking the square root of Simpson's diversity index across productive rearrangements. The source is immuneACCESS, and TCRdb retained only in-frame sequences with V and J called. Part of the clones is not carried over; for the studies checked, unresolved V genes explain less than half of this, and the remainder is unexplained. The DNA gave D and trimming, while V, J and clone size come from that table. Within this sample are over 300,000 clones, with 90% of them counted one time only. The ten top clones hold roughly 6.8% of the sample.

Each collaborating institution followed its own protocols to collect whole blood in K2EDTA tubes. For TCRbeta analysis, collaborators shipped samples in one of three forms: frozen whole blood, isolated PBMCs, or DNA extracted from either of those sample types. The material sequenced was peripheral blood. The V and J segments used are TRBV24-1 and TRBJ2-1, and TRBD1 may be the D gene, going by 5 matching bases. The TCR originated in a man between 18 and 29 years old with active or convalescent COVID-19. The base sequence is TGTGCCACCAGCGTGAGCTTGGGTAGGGGCGATGAGCAGTTCTTC. Its protein product is CATSVSLGRGDEQFF.